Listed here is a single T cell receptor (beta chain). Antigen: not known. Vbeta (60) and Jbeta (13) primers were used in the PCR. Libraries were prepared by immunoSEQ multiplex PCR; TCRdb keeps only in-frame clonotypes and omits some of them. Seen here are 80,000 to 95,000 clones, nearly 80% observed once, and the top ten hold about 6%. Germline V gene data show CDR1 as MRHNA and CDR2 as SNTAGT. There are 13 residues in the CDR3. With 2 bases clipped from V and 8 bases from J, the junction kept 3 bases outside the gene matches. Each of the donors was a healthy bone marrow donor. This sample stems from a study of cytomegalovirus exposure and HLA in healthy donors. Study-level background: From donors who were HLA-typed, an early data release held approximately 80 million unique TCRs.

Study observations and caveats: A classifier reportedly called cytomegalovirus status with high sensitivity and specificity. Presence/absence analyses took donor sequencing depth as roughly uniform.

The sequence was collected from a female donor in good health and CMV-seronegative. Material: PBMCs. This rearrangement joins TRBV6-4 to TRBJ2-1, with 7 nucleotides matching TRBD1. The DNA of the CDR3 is TGTGCCAGCAGTGACCGAGGGGGCTATGAGCAGTTCTTC. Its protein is CASSDRGGYEQFF.